These T cell receptor beta chains were read from a single sample in a study of T cell responses to AZD1222 COVID-19 vaccine. Here immunoSEQ multiplex PCR was the method, and the copy in TCRdb shows in-frame clones only, minus some. Counted here are about 110,000 clones, roughly 89% occurring once; the ten biggest clones make up approximately 3%. This specimen was peripheral blood, taken on day 0 of MenACWY control vaccination. Source of these receptors: an adult in good health. Each CDR3 is given with its conserved first and last residue. D genes are given only for firm matches. Size tells how often a clone was seen (once, few, many) or the class of an expanded clone, and some rows leave it out.

V: TRBV5-1; size: .; D: .; J: TRBJ2-7; DNA: TGCGCCAGCAGCCCCCTTAATATTCCCTGGGAGCAGTACTTC; CDR3: CASSPLNIPWEQYF
V: TRBV5-1; size: .; D: .; J: TRBJ2-1; DNA: TGCGCCAGCAGCTCAGTGGGAGATGGGTACAATGAGCAGTTCTTC; CDR3: CASSSVGDGYNEQFF
V: TRBV9; size: few; D: .; J: TRBJ1-1; DNA: TGTGCCAGCAGCGTGGGGGGGACGGTGAACACTGAAGCTTTCTTT; CDR3: CASSVGGTVNTEAFF
V: TRBV9; size: .; D: TRBD1; J: TRBJ1-1; DNA: TGTGCCAGCAGCGTAGCCGGGACAGGAGACTACACTGAAGCTTTCTTT; CDR3: CASSVAGTGDYTEAFF
V: TRBV5-1; size: .; D: TRBD1; J: TRBJ1-1; DNA: TGCGCCTCACAGCGGCAGGGGGACACTGAAGCTTTCTTT; CDR3: CASQRQGDTEAFF
V: TRBV27; size: .; D: .; J: TRBJ1-5; DNA: TGTGCCAGCAGCCTCGATGGCAATCAGCCCCAGCATTTT; CDR3: CASSLDGNQPQHF
V: TRBV3-1/TRBV3-2; size: .; D: .; J: TRBJ1-1; DNA: TGTGCCAGCAGCCAAGAGGGACGGACGAACACTGAAGCTTTCTTT; CDR3: CASSQEGRTNTEAFF
V: TRBV2; size: .; D: .; J: TRBJ1-2; DNA: TGTGCCAGCAGGGGGGACGGGAACTATGGCTACACCTTC; CDR3: CASRGDGNYGYTF
V: TRBV7-9; size: .; D: TRBD2; J: TRBJ2-1; DNA: TGTGCCAGCAGCTTAACTAGCGGGGTACGGGATGAGCAGTTCTTC; CDR3: CASSLTSGVRDEQFF
V: TRBV5-1; size: .; D: .; J: TRBJ1-4; DNA: TGCGCCAGCAGCTTGACTACAGGTGATAATGAAAAACTGTTTTTT; CDR3: CASSLTTGDNEKLFF
V: TRBV25-1; size: .; D: .; J: TRBJ2-5; DNA: TGTGCCAGCAGTGCTCAAGAGACCCAGTACTTC; CDR3: CASSAQETQYF
V: TRBV7-2; size: .; D: TRBD2; J: TRBJ2-3; DNA: TGTGCCAGCAGCTCCCAGGGAGTAGCGGGGGGGTTAGATACGCAGTATTTT; CDR3: CASSSQGVAGGLDTQYF
V: TRBV30; size: .; D: TRBD1; J: TRBJ1-6; DNA: TGTGCCTGGAGCGTACAGGGGTCACCCCTCCACTTT; CDR3: CAWSVQGSPLHF
V: TRBV6-5; size: .; D: .; J: TRBJ1-2; DNA: TGTGCCAGCAGTTACAGGAGAGACTATGGCTACACCTTC; CDR3: CASSYRRDYGYTF
V: TRBV20-1; size: .; D: .; J: TRBJ1-1; DNA: TGCAGTGCTAGTTGGGGGGCTGAAGCTTTCTTT; CDR3: CSASWGAEAFF
V: TRBV29-1; size: .; D: .; J: TRBJ1-4; DNA: TGCAGCGTTGTATGGCAGGCCGGAAAACTGTTTTTT; CDR3: CSVVWQAGKLFF
V: TRBV6-5; size: .; D: .; J: TRBJ1-4; DNA: TGTGCCAGCAGTCCCCGGACCCAGGAGGGAAAACTGTTTTTT; CDR3: CASSPRTQEGKLFF
V: TRBV7-2; size: once; D: .; J: TRBJ2-5; DNA: TGTGCCAGCAGCTTCACAGGGGGGGTAGGAGAGACCCAGTACTTC; CDR3: CASSFTGGVGETQYF
V: TRBV5-4; size: .; D: .; J: TRBJ1-4; DNA: TGTGCCAGCAGCCTGATACAGGGAACGGACGAAAAACTGTTTTTT; CDR3: CASSLIQGTDEKLFF
V: TRBV5-1; size: .; D: TRBD1; J: TRBJ1-1; DNA: TGCGCCAGCAGCTTGACAGGGGGGAACACTGAAGCTTTCTTT; CDR3: CASSLTGGNTEAFF
V: TRBV6-5; size: .; D: .; J: TRBJ2-7; DNA: TGTGCCAGCTTCAACCAGGGAACCTACGAGCAGTACTTC; CDR3: CASFNQGTYEQYF
V: TRBV19; size: .; D: .; J: TRBJ1-1; DNA: TGTGCCAGTAGTATAGGAGGATACATGAACACTGAAGCTTTCTTT; CDR3: CASSIGGYMNTEAFF
V: TRBV27; size: .; D: TRBD1; J: TRBJ1-5; DNA: TGTGCCAGCAGTCCAGGACAGGGCGGCAATCAGCCCCAGCATTTT; CDR3: CASSPGQGGNQPQHF
V: TRBV5-1; size: .; D: TRBD2; J: TRBJ2-1; DNA: TGCGCCAGCAGCAGCCTGTCCCCTAGCGGGGGAGTGTACAATGAGCAGTTCTTC; CDR3: CASSSLSPSGGVYNEQFF
V: TRBV10-3; size: .; D: .; J: TRBJ2-5; DNA: TGTGCCATCACCCCAGATCTCCAAGAGACCCAGTACTTC; CDR3: CAITPDLQETQYF
V: TRBV19; size: .; D: TRBD1; J: TRBJ1-1; DNA: TGTGCCAGTGGGACAGGGGCGGGCACTGAAGCTTTCTTT; CDR3: CASGTGAGTEAFF
V: TRBV7-9; size: .; D: TRBD1; J: TRBJ2-7; DNA: TGTGCCAGCAGCTTAGGCCCGGACAGGGCCTACGAGCAGTACTTC; CDR3: CASSLGPDRAYEQYF
V: TRBV4-1; size: .; D: .; J: TRBJ1-1; DNA: TGCGCCAGCAGCCAGACGTGGGAGGGGTCCACTGAAGCTTTCTTT; CDR3: CASSQTWEGSTEAFF
V: TRBV15; size: .; D: .; J: TRBJ1-1; DNA: TGTGCCACCAGCAGAGATAGCGGCAGGGTGGCTGAAGCTTTCTTT; CDR3: CATSRDSGRVAEAFF